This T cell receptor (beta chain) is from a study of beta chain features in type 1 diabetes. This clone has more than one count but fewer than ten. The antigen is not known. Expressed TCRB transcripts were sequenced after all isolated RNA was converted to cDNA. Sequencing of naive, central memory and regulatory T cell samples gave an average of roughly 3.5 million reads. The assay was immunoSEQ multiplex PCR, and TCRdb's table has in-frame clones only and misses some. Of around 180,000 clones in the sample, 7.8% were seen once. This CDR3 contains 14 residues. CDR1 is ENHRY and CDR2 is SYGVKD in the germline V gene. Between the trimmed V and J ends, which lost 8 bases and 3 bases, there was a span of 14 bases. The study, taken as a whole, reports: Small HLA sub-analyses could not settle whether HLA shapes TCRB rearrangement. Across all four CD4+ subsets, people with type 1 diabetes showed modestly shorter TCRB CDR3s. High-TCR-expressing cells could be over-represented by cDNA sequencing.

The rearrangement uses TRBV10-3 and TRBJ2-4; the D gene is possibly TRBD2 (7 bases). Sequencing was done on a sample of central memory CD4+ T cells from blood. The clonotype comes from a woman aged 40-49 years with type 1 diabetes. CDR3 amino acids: CAIGRGGDKNIQYF. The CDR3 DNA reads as TGTGCCATCGGAAGGGGGGGGGACAAAAACATTCAGTACTTC.